The clone carrying this T cell receptor beta chain was recorded a few times. Its cognate antigen is unknown. This record belongs to a study of blood T cells in healthy people across ages. For the study at large: Roughly one uniquely barcoded beta molecule per two T cells was captured. General study points: Older age coincided with a roughly linear decline in TCR beta diversity per million T cells. Fewer expanded clones and more diversity marked long-lived versus aged donors.

The germline V gene has CDR1 LGHNA and CDR2 YSLEER. The CDR3 runs to 15 residues. V dropped 0 bases and J dropped 3 bases, with 12 bases sitting between them. The authors ran a second PCR of roughly 6 to 12 cycles using a sample-barcoded 5' primer and a J-beta primer mix. A tag from a template-switch adaptor with 12 random nucleotides marked each cDNA molecule. Using its own MiXCR run on the 5' RACE reads, TCRdb lists one record per CDR3 protein. Here the sample spans 600,000 or so distinct CDR3 sequences, around 48% being singletons. Specimen: blood. The gene calls are TRBV4-3 and TRBJ2-7; maybe TRBD2 (6 bases). This sequence originates from an elderly man in good health. The CDR3: CASSQEKAGGYEQYF. As DNA, the CDR3 is TGCGCCAGCAGCCAAGAGAAAGCGGGTGGCTACGAGCAGTACTTC.